The source of this T cell receptor (beta chain) is a study of blood T cell repertoires in COVID-19. Across the study: COVID-19 samples, acute and convalescent, were from the United States, Italy and Spain.

In the authors' workflow: Cell counts per sample came from amplifying reference gene primers. Generated by immunoSEQ multiplex PCR, the TCRdb table keeps only in-frame clones and is missing some. V and J calls plus clone size are reproduced from that table; the DNA served to infer D and trimming. The sample lists 150,000 or so clones, about 86% seen once, with under 4.5% in the top ten. The sample holds a few counts of this clone. Germline loops: CDR1 SGHRS, CDR2 YFSETQ. The V and J ends lost 0 bases and 0 bases respectively, with 10 bases between them. The CDR3 loop spans 16 amino acids. The receptor comes from a woman aged 55 to 70 with acute or convalescent COVID-19. What was sequenced was peripheral blood. The rearrangement links TRBV5-1 to TRBJ2-1; D gene unclear. CDR3 sequence (DNA): TGCGCCAGCAGCTTGGAGACGAGGAGCTCCTACAATGAGCAGTTCTTC. It codes for CASSLETRSSYNEQFF.